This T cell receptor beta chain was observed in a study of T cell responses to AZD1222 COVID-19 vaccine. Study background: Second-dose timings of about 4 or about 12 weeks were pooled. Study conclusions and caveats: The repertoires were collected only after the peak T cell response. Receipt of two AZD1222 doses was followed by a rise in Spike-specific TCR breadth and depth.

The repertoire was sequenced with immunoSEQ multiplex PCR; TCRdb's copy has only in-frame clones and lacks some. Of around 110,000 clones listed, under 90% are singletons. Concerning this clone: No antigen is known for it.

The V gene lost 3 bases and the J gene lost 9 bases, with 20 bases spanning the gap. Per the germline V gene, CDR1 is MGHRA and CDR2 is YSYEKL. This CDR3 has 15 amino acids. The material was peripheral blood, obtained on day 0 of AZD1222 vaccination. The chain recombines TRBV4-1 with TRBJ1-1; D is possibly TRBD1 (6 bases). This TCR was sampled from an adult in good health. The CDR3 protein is CASSQDTGIGRKAFF. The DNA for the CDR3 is TGCGCCAGCAGCCAGGACACAGGGATTGGACGGAAAGCTTTCTTT.